This T cell receptor beta chain was recovered during a study of breast tumors, draining lymph nodes, adjacent tissues. Germline-derived CDR1 and CDR2 are SGHRS and YFSETQ. Between the trimmed V and J ends, which lost 0 bases and 9 bases, there was a span of 21 bases. The CDR3 totals 17 residues. Many counts were recorded for this clonotype. Its target is not known. TCRdb called the multiplex PCR reads again in MiXCR, with one record for every CDR3 protein. The sample gives about 230,000 distinct CDR3 sequences, about 34% of which show up once; 1.1% to 1.5% is in the top ten. Breast cancer patients provided tissue from their axillary draining lymph nodes. Overall study findings and caveats: The data were judged consistent with most tumor T cells coming from lymph node and expanding in tumor. The lymph node origin of tumor T cells was framed as consistent with a hypothesis, not demonstrated. Compared with basal-like, luminal-like tumors shared significantly more repertoire with nontumor tissue. Tumors had less TCR diversity than lymph nodes, more than nontumor tissue.

The TCR comes from a female donor with breast cancer. Some clones in this sample may be carry-over from other donors' samples. The chain recombines TRBV5-1 with TRBJ1-4; maybe TRBD1 (5 bases). Material: axillary lymph node tissue. The CDR3 region is CASSLDRSVARQKKLFF. CDR3 bases: TGCGCCAGCAGCTTGGATCGATCCGTGGCTAGACAGAAAAAACTGTTTTTT.